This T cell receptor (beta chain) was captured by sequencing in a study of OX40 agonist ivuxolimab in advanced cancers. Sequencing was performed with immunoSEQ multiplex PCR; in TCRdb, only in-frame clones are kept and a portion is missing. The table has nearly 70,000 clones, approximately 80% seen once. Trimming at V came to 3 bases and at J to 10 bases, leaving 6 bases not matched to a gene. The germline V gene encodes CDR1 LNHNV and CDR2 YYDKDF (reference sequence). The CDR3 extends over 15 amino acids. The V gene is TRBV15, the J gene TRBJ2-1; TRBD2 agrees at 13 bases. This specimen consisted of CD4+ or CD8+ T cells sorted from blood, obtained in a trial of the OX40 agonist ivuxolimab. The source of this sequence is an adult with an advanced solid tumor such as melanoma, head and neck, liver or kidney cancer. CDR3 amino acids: CATSRELAGGREQFF. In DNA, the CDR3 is TGTGCCACCAGCAGGGAACTAGCGGGGGGGAGAGAGCAGTTCTTC.